These 14 T cell receptor beta chains were sequenced from one sample in a study of control samples from healthy donors and cancer patients. Produced via immunoSEQ multiplex PCR; TCRdb's table is partial and in-frame only. The data show 100,000 or so clones, approximately 89% seen once. The sample was blood. Receptors were obtained from a woman aged 25 to 39 in good health.

The chain is built from TRBV19 and TRBJ1-5; 7 positions match TRBD1. The CDR3 is 15 amino acids. CDR1 is LNHDA and CDR2 is SQIVND in the germline V gene (reference sequence). With V trimmed by 7 bases and J by 4 bases, 10 bases remained unmatched. The CDR3 is CASNHDREINQPQHF. CDR3 bases: TGTGCCAGTAACCACGACAGGGAGATTAATCAGCCCCAGCATTTT.

This clone has only a few counts. This sequence joins TRBV5-6 and TRBJ1-1; D is unclear. Trimming cost V 4 bases and J 3 bases, with 16 bases left between them. The germline CDR1 and CDR2 sequences are SGHDT and YYEEEE. The CDR3 covers 15 residues. The CDR3 reads CASSLTELSHTEAFF. The CDR3 region has the DNA TGTGCCAGCAGCCTGACGGAGCTGTCTCACACTGAAGCTTTCTTT.

The chain joins TRBV3-1 (or the pseudogene TRBV3-2) to TRBJ2-7, with D maybe TRBD2 (5 bases). The CDR3 totals 16 residues. Trimming cost V 0 bases and J 0 bases, with 12 bases left between them. Germline loops: CDR1 LGHDT, CDR2 YNNKEL (reference sequence). CDR3 DNA: TGTGCCAGCAGCCAAGAGTCATGGGGAGTCTCCTACGAGCAGTACTTC. Protein sequence: CASSQESWGVSYEQYF.

The gene calls are TRBV10-3 and TRBJ1-5; D gene ambiguous. The CDR3 has 13 amino acids. Germline V CDR1 and CDR2: ENHRY, SYGVKD. Trimming left V 10 bases short and J 9 bases short, with 19 bases between. The CDR3 nucleotides are TGTGCCACGACTCAGGCGCTCGGGTGGCCCCAGCATTTT. As protein: CATTQALGWPQHF.

This clone appeared a single time. The chain links TRBV10-1 to TRBJ1-1; D unresolved. Germline-derived CDR1 and CDR2 are WNHNN and SYGVQD (reference sequence). The CDR3 consists of 13 residues. Trimming cost V 8 bases and J 1 base, with 11 bases left between them. The CDR3 protein is CASSGSGNTEAFF. CDR3 bases: TGCGCCAGCTCCGGCTCTGGGAACACTGAAGCTTTCTTT.

V gene TRBV10-3 combines with J gene TRBJ1-5; TRBD1 is a possible D gene (5 bases). V gave up 5 bases and J gave up 5 bases, with 10 bases separating them. CDR1 and CDR2 (germline): ENHRY, SYGVKD. This CDR3 region has 13 residues. In DNA form, the CDR3 reads TGTGCCATCAGTTTGCAGGGCGATCAGCCCCAGCATTTT. It is translated as CAISLQGDQPQHF.

The V call is TRBV5-1, the J call TRBJ1-5, with D unclear. The CDR3 is 14 amino acids. Germline CDR1 and CDR2: SGHRS and YFSETQ. V was trimmed by 6 bases and J by 1 base, leaving 11 bases between them. CDR3 nucleotide sequence: TGCGCCAGCAAATTGGCTCCCAGCAATCAGCCCCAGCATTTT. It translates to CASKLAPSNQPQHF.

The rearrangement uses TRBV28 and TRBJ1-3; TRBD1 matches at 8 bases. Germline V gene lookup returns CDR1 MDHEN and CDR2 SYDVKM. This CDR3 spans 15 amino acids. Unmatched junction bases numbered 4, after V lost 6 bases and J lost 0 bases. The CDR3 is CASSGDRISGNTIYF. The CDR3 region has the DNA TGTGCCAGCAGCGGGGACAGGATCTCTGGAAACACCATATATTTT.

The V gene is TRBV4-1, the J gene TRBJ1-2, with a tentative D call TRBD1 (6 bases). V was pared by 6 bases and J by 5 bases, with 22 bases between. The CDR3 runs 16 residues. Germline V lookup: CDR1 MGHRA, CDR2 YSYEKL. Written as DNA, the CDR3 is TGCGCCAGCAGGGCAACCTCCGGGACAAATAATTATGGCTACACCTTC. Its translation is CASRATSGTNNYGYTF.

The chain combines TRBV28 with TRBJ1-1; no definite D call. Germline CDR1 reads MDHEN; CDR2 reads SYDVKM. Trimming cost V 6 bases and J 10 bases, with 18 bases left between them. CDR3 size: 13 residues. The DNA of the CDR3 is TGTGCCAGCAGGGGAAATCTCGAGTCCAGAGCTTTCTTT. Translating it yields CASRGNLESRAFF.

The V and J genes are TRBV15 and TRBJ2-7, with 8 positions matching TRBD1. Germline CDR1 reads LNHNV; CDR2 reads YYDKDF (reference sequence). CDR3 length: 15 residues. The junction had 7 bases not matched to a gene; V was cut back by 4 bases and J by 2 bases. CDR3 DNA sequence: TGTGCCACCAGCACAGGGAGGACAGGGACCTACGAGCAGTACTTC. Encoded protein: CATSTGRTGTYEQYF.

The genes are TRBV12-3 or TRBV12-4 and TRBJ2-7; D might be TRBD1 or TRBD2, each matching 5 bases. The CDR3 has 11 residues. The ends were cut back, 6 bases at V and 7 bases at J, with 10 bases in the middle. CDR3 sequence reads: CASSPGREQYF. The CDR3 nucleotides read TGTGCCAGCAGCCCGGGGCGGGAGCAGTACTTC.

The rearrangement links TRBV19 to TRBJ1-2, with D unresolved. V lost 5 bases and J 0 bases, leaving 13 bases between the germline ends. Germline CDR1 LNHDA, CDR2 SQIVND (reference sequence). The CDR3 totals 15 residues. In DNA form, the CDR3 reads TGTGCCAGTAGTTGGCTCAGTCAAACTAACTATGGCTACACCTTC. It is translated as CASSWLSQTNYGYTF.

The J gene is TRBJ2-5, the V gene TRBV5-1, with 8 nucleotides matching TRBD1. Germline V CDR1 and CDR2: SGHRS, YFSETQ. This CDR3 is 14 amino acids long. V shed 0 bases and J 3 bases; nucleotides not matched to a gene: 1. DNA of the CDR3: TGCGCCAGCAGCTTGGACAGGGGGAAAGAGACCCAGTACTTC. This codes for CASSLDRGKETQYF.